This T cell receptor beta chain was profiled in a study of cytomegalovirus exposure and HLA in healthy donors. Findings of the study overall: Cytomegalovirus association was assigned to approximately 160 TCR beta chains.

PCR employed 60 Vbeta and 13 Jbeta primers. Assay: immunoSEQ multiplex PCR; the TCRdb copy retains only in-frame clones and omits some. This table holds 140,000 or so clones, roughly three quarters found once. For this clone: Its antigen is unidentified.

Germline CDR1 SGHVS, CDR2 FNYEAQ. Trimming stripped 0 bases from V and 0 bases from J, with 8 bases between. The CDR3 has 16 amino acids. The source of this sequence is a man aged 60-69 years in good health and CMV-seronegative. The rearrangement links TRBV7-6 to TRBJ2-2, with D possibly matching TRBD2 (6 bases). Sequencing input: PBMCs. The CDR3: CASSLAGGANTGELFF. As DNA, the CDR3 is TGTGCCAGCAGCTTAGCGGGAGGCGCGAACACCGGGGAGCTGTTTTTT. The full variable domain, in which reference TRBV7-6 and TRBJ2-2 provide the parts outside the CDR3, is GAGVSQSPRYKVTKRGQDVALRCDPISGHVSLYWYRQALGQGPEFLTYFNYEAQQDKSGLPNDRFSAERPEGSISTLTIQRTEQRDSAMYRCASSLAGGANTGELFFGEGSRLTVL.